This T cell receptor beta chain appears in the sequencing data of a study of T cell responses to AZD1222 COVID-19 vaccine. Study observations and caveats: Mostly white British, mostly female donors; authors suggested clonal diversity may be underestimated.

This CDR3 spans 16 amino acids. Looked up from germline, CDR1 is SGHTA and CDR2 is FQGNSA. V shed 3 bases and J shed 1 base, with 14 bases lying between them. Data came from immunoSEQ multiplex PCR; TCRdb stores just in-frame clones and leaves some out. The data hold 130,000 to 150,000 clones, with under 95% observed a single time. Notes on this clone: What it binds is not known.

The receptor was derived from an adult in good health. This sample comprised peripheral blood, obtained on day 0 of AZD1222 vaccination. The rearrangement links TRBV7-2 to TRBJ2-3; D possibly corresponds to TRBD1 (5 bases). CDR3 nucleotide sequence: TGTGCCAGCAGCTTTCAGGGCTTGGTAGGCACAGATACGCAGTATTTT. Encoded protein: CASSFQGLVGTDTQYF.